This T cell receptor (beta chain) was sequenced during a study of blood T cells in healthy people across ages. Whole-study results and caveats: Strong correlation linked observed beta diversity and percent naive T cells.

A second PCR of roughly 7 to 11 cycles used a sample-barcoded 5' primer and a J-beta primer mix. Every sample gave at least 3 million paired-end reads containing CDR3. TCRdb used MiXCR to reprocess the 5' RACE reads, holding one entry per CDR3 protein. This sample yields around 1,800,000 distinct CDR3 sequences, of which about 39% are seen a single time; roughly 23% belongs to the top ten. CDR1 and CDR2 from the germline V gene are LGHNA and YNFKEQ. The CDR3 spans 15 residues. Trimming cost V 4 bases and J 3 bases, with 16 bases left between them. Worth noting for this clonotype: As yet, its antigen is unknown.

This clonotype was obtained from a human donor in good health. The chain combines TRBV4-2 with TRBJ2-7; D is ambiguous. Sequencing was carried out using blood. CDR3 in amino acids: CASSPLTEQNYEQYF. In nucleotides, the CDR3 is TGTGCCAGCAGCCCGCTTACAGAACAAAACTACGAGCAGTACTTC.